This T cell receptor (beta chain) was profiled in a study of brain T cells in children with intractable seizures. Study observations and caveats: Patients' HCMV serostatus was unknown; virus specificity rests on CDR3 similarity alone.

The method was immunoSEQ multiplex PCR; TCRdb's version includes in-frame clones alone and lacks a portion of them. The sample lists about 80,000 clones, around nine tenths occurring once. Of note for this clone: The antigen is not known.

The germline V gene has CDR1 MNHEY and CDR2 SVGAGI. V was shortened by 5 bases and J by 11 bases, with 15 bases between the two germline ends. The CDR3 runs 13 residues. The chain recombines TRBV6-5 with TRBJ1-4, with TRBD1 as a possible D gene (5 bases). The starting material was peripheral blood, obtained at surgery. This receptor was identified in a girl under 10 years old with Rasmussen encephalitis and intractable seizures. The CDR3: CASSPSGGKKLFF. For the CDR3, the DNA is TGTGCCAGCAGTCCCAGCGGGGGGAAGAAACTGTTTTTT.